This entry concerns a single T cell receptor (beta chain). The antigen is unknown. This sample was included in a study of OX40 agonist ivuxolimab in advanced cancers. Across the whole study: Patients received intravenous ivuxolimab every 2 weeks at 0.01 to 10 mg/kg. Partial responses occurred in three patients (one hepatocellular carcinoma, two cutaneous melanoma).

Repertoires were generated with immunoSEQ multiplex PCR, while TCRdb's copy carries only in-frame clones and drops some. The top ten clones hold 5.8% of a sample with about 96,000 clones, approximately 80% of them seen once. Overall study results and limits: It was not determined which antigens were specifically recognized by the peripheral T cells that had undergone clonal expansion. Within 6 weeks, CD4+ and CD8+ blood T cells expanded clonally at 0.1 to 3.0 mg/kg.

This CDR3 has 13 residues. Trimming shortened V by 4 bases and J by 11 bases, and 18 bases separated the two germline ends. Per the germline V gene, CDR1 is MNHEY and CDR2 is SVGAGI. The sample in question was CD4+ or CD8+ T cells sorted from blood, obtained in a trial of the OX40 agonist ivuxolimab. This receptor was identified in an adult with an advanced solid tumor such as melanoma, head and neck, liver or kidney cancer. This chain links TRBV6-5 with TRBJ2-7; D is uncertain. CDR3: CASSSLHISSEYF. The CDR3 DNA reads as TGTGCCAGCAGTTCCCTACACATATCCTCGGAGTACTTC.